One sample yielded the 23 T cell receptor beta chains listed below, sequenced in a study of blood T cell repertoires in COVID-19. Sequencing was performed with immunoSEQ multiplex PCR; in TCRdb, only in-frame clones are kept and a portion is missing. The repertoire holds fewer than 85,000 clones, around 90% seen once, with over 4% in the top ten. Sequences were obtained from peripheral blood. Receptors were obtained from a man aged 50-59 years with active COVID-19.

V and J are TRBV2 and TRBJ2-2; possibly TRBD1 for D (6 bases). The V end lost 5 bases, the J end lost 5 bases, and 18 bases lay between the germline ends. Germline V gene data show CDR1 as SNHLY and CDR2 as FYNNEI. The CDR3 loop spans 16 amino acids. CDR3 region: CASSFQGNPRTGELFF. Written as DNA, the CDR3 is TGTGCCAGCAGTTTCCAGGGGAACCCCAGGACCGGGGAGCTGTTTTTT.

The V gene is TRBV28, the J gene TRBJ1-2; D not resolved. V lost 7 bases and J 7 bases, leaving 16 bases between the germline ends. CDR3 length: 13 amino acids. The V gene's germline CDR1 is MDHEN and CDR2 SYDVKM. This CDR3 reads CASTLVVGGGYTF. CDR3 bases: TGTGCCAGCACCTTAGTAGTCGGTGGTGGCTACACCTTC.

CDR3 sequence: CASSLGGQDNQPQHF. The CDR3 DNA reads as TGCGCCAGCAGCTTGGGAGGACAGGACAATCAGCCCCAGCATTTT. This chain connects TRBV5-1 to TRBJ1-5; 7 nucleotides match TRBD1. V dropped 0 bases and J dropped 3; count of bases not matched to a gene: 3. This CDR3 spans 15 amino acids. The germline V gene encodes CDR1 SGHRS and CDR2 YFSETQ. Full variable domain (rest looked up from reference TRBV5-1 and TRBJ1-5): KAGVTQTPRYLIKTRGQQVTLSCSPISGHRSVSWYQQTPGQGLQFLFEYFSETQRNKGNFPGRFSGRQFSNSRSEMNVSTLELGDSALYLCASSLGGQDNQPQHFGDGTRLSIL.

This chain uses TRBV6-5 with TRBJ1-1, with D uncertain. The CDR3 is made up of 15 amino acids. Germline V gene lookup returns CDR1 MNHEY and CDR2 SVGAGI. V was pared by 2 bases and J by 0 bases, with 10 bases between. The chain's CDR3 is CASSYRFELNTEAFF. The CDR3 DNA follows: TGTGCCAGCAGTTACCGGTTCGAGTTGAACACTGAAGCTTTCTTT.

The J gene is TRBJ1-2, the V gene TRBV6-6, with 10 bases that match TRBD1. The CDR3 has 15 amino acids. The trim removed 6 bases at V and 1 base at J, leaving 5 bases unmatched. Per germline, CDR1 MNHNY and CDR2 SVGAGI (reference sequence). DNA for the CDR3: TGTGCCAGCAGCACCGGGACAGGGGTTAACTATGGCTACACCTTC. It encodes CASSTGTGVNYGYTF.

V gene TRBV30 combines with J gene TRBJ2-3; no clear D. Trimming pared 2 bases from V and 5 bases from J, leaving 8 bases between. Germline V gene sequence: CDR1 GTSNPN, CDR2 SVGIG (reference sequence). The CDR3 runs to 12 residues. The CDR3 region has the DNA TGTGCCTGGAGTCACGCTAGAGATACGCAGTATTTT. Translated, it gives CAWSHARDTQYF.

The chain uses TRBV5-1 and TRBJ2-7, with 9 positions matching TRBD1. From germline, CDR1 is SGHRS and CDR2 YFSETQ. V gave up 4 bases and J gave up 2 bases; unmatched junction bases: 7. The CDR3 has 15 residues. CDR3 loop: CASSLGQGNPYEQYF. The CDR3 DNA reads as TGCGCCAGCAGCCTGGGACAGGGCAACCCCTACGAGCAGTACTTC.

A few counts support this clone. The chain is built from TRBV7-9 and TRBJ1-1, with no clear D. V lost 0 bases to trimming and J lost 10 bases, with 12 bases between them. Per germline, CDR1 SEHNR and CDR2 FQNEAQ (reference sequence). This CDR3 is 13 amino acids long. The CDR3 is CASSLASAPGAFF. The CDR3 DNA reads TGTGCCAGCAGCTTAGCGTCTGCCCCGGGAGCTTTCTTT.

The chain uses TRBV9 and TRBJ2-1; 8 bases map to TRBD2. Germline V gene data show CDR1 as SGDLS and CDR2 as YYNGEE. J gave up 0 bases and V 2 bases, and 1 base lay outside the gene matches. This CDR3 contains 15 residues. The CDR3 nucleotides are TGTGCCAGCAGCGTCACTAGCGGCTCCTACAATGAGCAGTTCTTC. Its protein product is CASSVTSGSYNEQFF.

The chain recombines TRBV28 with TRBJ1-3; D is perhaps TRBD1 (5 bases). The germline CDR1 and CDR2 sequences are MDHEN and SYDVKM. V gave up 3 bases and J gave up 1 base, with 19 bases separating them. CDR3 length: 18 amino acids. CDR3 coding DNA: TGTGCCAGCAGTTTGGGACCCTCAGCGGGAAGGTCTGGAAACACCATATATTTT. This translates into CASSLGPSAGRSGNTIYF.

The V and J genes are TRBV3-1 (or the pseudogene TRBV3-2) and TRBJ1-5; D gene unclear. The CDR3 length is 13 residues. Trimming stripped 0 bases from V and 6 bases from J, with 6 bases between. CDR1 is LGHDT and CDR2 is YNNKEL in the germline V gene (reference sequence). CDR3 in amino acids: CASSQDPVQPQHF. CDR3 coding DNA: TGTGCCAGCAGCCAAGATCCGGTTCAGCCCCAGCATTTT.

The chain uses TRBV11-3 and TRBJ2-2; D remains unclear. CDR3 length: 16 amino acids. Deletions cut 5 bases from V and 2 bases from J, with 15 bases between. CDR1 is SGHNT, CDR2 YENEEA, per germline. CDR3 protein: CASSPITGRNTGELFF. The DNA of the CDR3 is TGTGCCAGCAGCCCAATTACGGGTCGAAACACCGGGGAGCTGTTTTTT.

The chain combines TRBV4-3 with TRBJ2-1; maybe TRBD2 (7 bases). Trimming left V 0 bases short and J 3 bases short, with 15 bases between. Germline V gene lookup returns CDR1 LGHNA and CDR2 YSLEER. The CDR3 covers 17 residues. This chain's CDR3 is CASSQDLAGGLYNEQFF. The DNA for the CDR3 is TGCGCCAGCAGCCAAGATCTGGCCGGGGGGCTCTACAATGAGCAGTTCTTC.

The chain joins TRBV13 to TRBJ2-3, with unresolved D. Per the germline V gene, CDR1 is PRHDT and CDR2 is FYEKMQ (reference sequence). Between the trimmed V and J ends, which lost 3 bases and 4 bases, there was a span of 5 bases. The CDR3 has 12 amino acids. In nucleotides, the CDR3 is TGTGCCAGCAGCTTGTCAGCAGATACGCAGTATTTT. This translates into CASSLSADTQYF.

The chain combines TRBV2 with TRBJ2-7; possibly TRBD1 for D (5 bases). V gave up 8 bases and J gave up 2 bases, with 19 bases separating them. CDR1 is SNHLY, CDR2 FYNNEI, per germline. This CDR3 has 15 amino acids. The CDR3 loop reads CASLPHGQATYEQYF. CDR3 nucleotides: TGTGCCAGCCTACCCCACGGACAAGCCACCTACGAGCAGTACTTC.

The genes are TRBV29-1 and TRBJ2-3; TRBD1 agrees at 7 bases. This CDR3 region has 13 residues. Trimming cost V 4 bases and J 4 bases; bases outside gene matches: 5. Looked up from germline, CDR1 is SQVTM and CDR2 is ANQGSEA. The CDR3 DNA reads as TGCAGCGTTGGACAGGGTCGGGCAGATACGCAGTATTTT. Protein sequence: CSVGQGRADTQYF.

This chain uses TRBV7-3 with TRBJ1-1; 7 bases match TRBD1. Trimming took 2 bases from V and 2 from J; bases not matched to a gene: 2. The CDR3 is 14 residues long. Germline V gene data show CDR1 as SGHTA and CDR2 as FQGTGA. CDR3 residues: CASSLDRENTEAFF. The CDR3, as DNA: TGTGCCAGCAGCTTAGACAGGGAAAACACTGAAGCTTTCTTT. Full variable domain (rest looked up from reference TRBV7-3 and TRBJ1-1): GAGVSQTPSNKVTEKGKYVELRCDPISGHTALYWYRQSLGQGPEFLIYFQGTGAADDSGLPNDRFFAVRPEGSVSTLKIQRTERGDSAVYLCASSLDRENTEAFFGQGTRLTVV.

The chain couples TRBV10-3 to TRBJ2-3, with 8 bases identical to TRBD2. The CDR3 is 19 residues long. The germline gives CDR1 ENHRY, CDR2 SYGVKD. V shed 4 bases, J shed 4 bases, and the junction held 19 bases outside the gene matches. CDR3 sequence: CAISGPASLGLASSDTQYF. The CDR3 DNA reads as TGTGCCATCAGTGGCCCCGCCAGCCTCGGACTAGCTTCTTCAGATACGCAGTATTTT.

This rearrangement joins TRBV5-8 to TRBJ2-7; D call uncertain. Germline CDR1 and CDR2: SGHTS and YDEGEE. The CDR3 totals 11 residues. The V end was cut by 2 bases, the J end by 6 bases, with 6 bases between. The CDR3 nucleotides are TGTGCCAGCAGCTTTGGCCCCGAGCAGTACTTC. Translating it yields CASSFGPEQYF.

This chain uses TRBV18 with TRBJ2-2; 8 bases are shared with TRBD1. The germline CDR1 and CDR2 sequences are KGHSH and LQKENI. J was trimmed by 6 bases and V by 5 bases; bases with no gene match: 8. The CDR3 contains 15 residues. CDR3 amino acids: CASSSGTGIPGELFF. The CDR3, as DNA: TGTGCCAGCTCATCCGGGACAGGCATCCCCGGGGAGCTGTTTTTT.

This chain uses TRBV3-1 (or the pseudogene TRBV3-2) with TRBJ2-5, with TRBD2 matching over 12 bases. V dropped 1 base and J dropped 7; count of bases not matched to a gene: 19. From germline, CDR1 is LGHDT and CDR2 YNNKEL (reference sequence). This CDR3 has 20 residues. CDR3 loop: CASSQANWLAGGPGRGTQYF. The CDR3 DNA follows: TGTGCCAGCAGCCAAGCGAATTGGCTAGCGGGAGGGCCGGGTAGGGGGACCCAGTACTTC.

V is TRBV4-1 and J is TRBJ2-2; D gene uncertain. The CDR3 sequence is 15 residues long. Germline loops: CDR1 MGHRA, CDR2 YSYEKL. Between the trimmed V and J ends, which lost 1 base and 4 bases, there was a span of 10 bases. CDR3 sequence (DNA): TGCGCCAGCAGCCAAGGGCAACCGGGCACCGGGGAGCTGTTTTTT. This codes for CASSQGQPGTGELFF.

CDR3 residues: CASSETKGVHQPQHF. In DNA, the CDR3 is TGTGCCAGCAGTGAAACGAAGGGGGTTCATCAGCCCCAGCATTTT. The genes are TRBV2 and TRBJ1-5, with a tentative D call TRBD1 (6 bases). The CDR3 extends over 15 amino acids. With 2 bases removed from V and 5 bases from J, the gap between germline ends came to 13 bases. CDR1 and CDR2 from the germline V gene are SNHLY and FYNNEI.